The table lists the clone carrying this T cell receptor (beta chain) with a few counts. CDR1 is MDHEN, CDR2 SYDVKM, per germline. This CDR3 is built from 14 residues. V was trimmed by 10 bases and J by 5 bases, leaving 20 bases between them. This specimen comes from a study of cytomegalovirus exposure and HLA in healthy donors. PCR was performed using 60 Vbeta and 13 Jbeta primers. Produced via immunoSEQ multiplex PCR; TCRdb's table is partial and in-frame only. The sample consists of some 150,000 clones, about two thirds of them appearing once. The sample consisted of PBMCs. V is TRBV28 and J is TRBJ1-1; unclear D gene. The sequence came from a woman under 40 in good health and CMV-seronegative. CDR3 coding DNA: TGTGCCACCCTTTTCGGGAGGGAGAGGACTGAAGCTTTCTTT. It is translated as CATLFGRERTEAFF.